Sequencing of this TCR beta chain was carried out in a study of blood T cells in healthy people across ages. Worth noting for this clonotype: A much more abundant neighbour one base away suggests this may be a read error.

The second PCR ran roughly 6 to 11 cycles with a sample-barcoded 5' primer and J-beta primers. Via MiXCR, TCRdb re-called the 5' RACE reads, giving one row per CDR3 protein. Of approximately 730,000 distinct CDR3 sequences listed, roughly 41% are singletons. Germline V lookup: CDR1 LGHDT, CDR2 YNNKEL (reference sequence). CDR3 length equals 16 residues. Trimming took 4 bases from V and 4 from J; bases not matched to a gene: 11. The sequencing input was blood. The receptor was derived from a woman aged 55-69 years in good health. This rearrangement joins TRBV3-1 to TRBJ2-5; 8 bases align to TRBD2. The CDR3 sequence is CASSLWASGHLETQYF. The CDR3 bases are TGTGCCAGCAGCCTCTGGGCTAGCGGGCATCTAGAGACCCAGTACTTC.